The clone carrying this TCR beta chain was picked up one time. No antigen is known for it. The table came from immunoSEQ multiplex PCR; TCRdb's copy has only in-frame clones and leaves some out. The sample comprises more than 60,000 clones, around 92% of which are singletons, and more than 0.13% rests with the top ten. The data were taken from a study of human versus mouse CDR3 diversity and MHC coevolution. Findings and caveats of the study: By iCHAO1, human TCR beta clonotypes numbered roughly 1.7 million, the most. The lowest clonal inequality scores came from most of the three human donors.

The CDR3 has 12 residues. V was cut by 1 base and J by 12 bases, with 12 bases left in between. CDR1 and CDR2 from the germline V gene are SGHTA and FQGNSA. The sequencing input was naive CD4+ T cells from blood. As for subset: CD45RO-negative CD62L-positive naive CD4 T cells. The sequence was collected from a person aged 25-75 years in good health. The rearrangement joins TRBV7-2 to TRBJ1-1, with a weak D call TRBD1 (5 bases). This CDR3 reads CASSLGQGSSFF. As DNA, the CDR3 is TGTGCCAGCAGCTTAGGGCAGGGCTCGTCTTTCTTT.